A selection of T cell receptor beta chains follows, all from one sample in a study of blood T cell repertoires in COVID-19. The assay was immunoSEQ multiplex PCR, and TCRdb's table has in-frame clones only and misses some. Of roughly 160,000 clones in the sample, around 80% were seen once. The sequenced sample was PBMCs or T cells enriched from blood (not recorded which). The origin of the receptors is a woman aged 65 to 85 in a cohort exposed to, infected with or recovered from COVID-19 (not recorded which). Both conserved end residues are part of each CDR3. D genes are given only for firm matches. The size of a clone is reported for some rows only, either as once, few or many, or as a class for expanded clones.

clone_size: -; j_call: TRBJ2-3; v_call: TRBV5-1; d_call: TRBD2; cdr3_aa: CASSLLGTSDGTQYF; cdr3_nt: TGCGCCAGCAGCTTGCTGGGGACTAGCGACGGTACGCAGTATTTT
clone_size: -; j_call: TRBJ2-7; v_call: TRBV10-3; d_call: TRBD1; cdr3_aa: CAISESRGISYEQYF; cdr3_nt: TGTGCCATCAGTGAGAGCAGGGGGATCTCCTACGAGCAGTACTTC
clone_size: -; j_call: TRBJ2-7; v_call: TRBV11-2; d_call: -; cdr3_aa: CASSSTTGYEQYF; cdr3_nt: TGTGCCAGCAGCTCGACAACAGGGTACGAGCAGTACTTC
clone_size: -; j_call: TRBJ2-3; v_call: TRBV9; d_call: TRBD2; cdr3_aa: CASSVVAGGYTDTQYF; cdr3_nt: TGTGCCAGCAGCGTAGTCGCGGGAGGATACACAGATACGCAGTATTTT
clone_size: -; j_call: TRBJ2-2; v_call: TRBV7-2; d_call: -; cdr3_aa: CASSATWTGELFF; cdr3_nt: TGTGCCAGCAGCGCCACTTGGACCGGGGAGCTGTTTTTT
clone_size: -; j_call: TRBJ2-1; v_call: TRBV5-1; d_call: -; cdr3_aa: CASSLEGVYNEQFF; cdr3_nt: TGCGCCAGCAGCCTGGAGGGGGTCTACAATGAGCAGTTCTTC
clone_size: once; j_call: TRBJ2-7; v_call: TRBV5-1; d_call: TRBD1; cdr3_aa: CASRYWDSAYEQYF; cdr3_nt: TGCGCCAGCCGATACTGGGACAGCGCCTACGAGCAGTACTTC
clone_size: -; j_call: TRBJ2-3; v_call: TRBV28; d_call: TRBD2; cdr3_aa: CASRLSSGRGADTQYF; cdr3_nt: TGTGCCAGCAGATTATCTAGCGGGAGGGGGGCAGATACGCAGTATTTT
clone_size: -; j_call: TRBJ1-3; v_call: TRBV14; d_call: -; cdr3_aa: CASSQQVGNTIYF; cdr3_nt: TGTGCCAGCAGCCAACAGGTCGGAAACACCATATATTTT
clone_size: -; j_call: TRBJ2-2; v_call: TRBV2; d_call: TRBD2; cdr3_aa: CASRGGYTGELFF; cdr3_nt: TGTGCCAGCCGGGGGGGTTACACCGGGGAGCTGTTTTTT
clone_size: few; j_call: TRBJ2-3; v_call: TRBV7-3; d_call: TRBD2; cdr3_aa: CASSLLGTTTDTQYF; cdr3_nt: TGTGCCAGCAGCTTATTGGGGACTACCACAGATACGCAGTATTTT
clone_size: -; j_call: TRBJ1-2; v_call: TRBV19; d_call: TRBD1; cdr3_aa: CASSISSRQGYGYTF; cdr3_nt: TGTGCCAGTAGTATCTCCTCGAGACAGGGGTATGGCTACACCTTC
clone_size: -; j_call: TRBJ2-1; v_call: TRBV19; d_call: TRBD2; cdr3_aa: CASSSQSGSPYNEQFF; cdr3_nt: TGTGCCAGTAGTTCCCAGAGCGGGAGCCCCTACAATGAGCAGTTCTTC
clone_size: -; j_call: TRBJ1-5; v_call: TRBV4-3; d_call: -; cdr3_aa: CASSQDVGGNQPQHF; cdr3_nt: TGCGCCAGCAGCCAAGATGTCGGGGGGAATCAGCCCCAGCATTTT
clone_size: few; j_call: TRBJ1-2; v_call: TRBV7-9; d_call: -; cdr3_aa: CASSLQGRGYTF; cdr3_nt: TGTGCCAGCAGCTTACAGGGGAGAGGCTACACCTTC
clone_size: -; j_call: TRBJ2-1; v_call: TRBV7-8; d_call: -; cdr3_aa: CASSLVGGHKNNEQFF; cdr3_nt: TGTGCCAGCAGCTTAGTAGGTGGACACAAAAACAATGAGCAGTTCTTC
clone_size: -; j_call: TRBJ2-5; v_call: TRBV7-3; d_call: -; cdr3_aa: CASSLMAGNVETQYF; cdr3_nt: TGTGCCAGCAGCTTAATGGCAGGGAACGTGGAGACCCAGTACTTC
clone_size: -; j_call: TRBJ2-2; v_call: TRBV7-9; d_call: TRBD2; cdr3_aa: CASSPTSGRHTGELFF; cdr3_nt: TGTGCCAGCAGCCCGACTAGCGGGAGACACACCGGGGAGCTGTTTTTT
clone_size: once; j_call: TRBJ1-2; v_call: TRBV30; d_call: -; cdr3_aa: CAWSRGGGDFYGYTF; cdr3_nt: TGTGCCTGGAGCCGCGGGGGGGGCGATTTCTATGGCTACACCTTC
clone_size: -; j_call: TRBJ2-3; v_call: TRBV2; d_call: TRBD2; cdr3_aa: CASSSRSGGTDTQYF; cdr3_nt: TGTGCCAGCAGTTCTAGATCGGGGGGAACAGATACGCAGTATTTT
clone_size: -; j_call: TRBJ2-1; v_call: TRBV6-5; d_call: TRBD1; cdr3_aa: CASGRGTDPYNEQFF; cdr3_nt: TGTGCCAGCGGCAGGGGGACGGACCCCTACAATGAGCAGTTCTTC
clone_size: few; j_call: TRBJ2-7; v_call: TRBV11-3; d_call: TRBD1; cdr3_aa: CASRLRDSPYEQYF; cdr3_nt: TGTGCCAGCCGACTAAGGGACAGCCCCTACGAGCAGTACTTC
clone_size: -; j_call: TRBJ1-6; v_call: TRBV5-1; d_call: TRBD1; cdr3_aa: CASSSIGQGGSPLHF; cdr3_nt: TGCGCCAGCAGCTCAATCGGACAGGGTGGGTCACCCCTCCACTTT
clone_size: -; j_call: TRBJ2-7; v_call: TRBV7-3; d_call: TRBD2; cdr3_aa: CASSLGGLASEQYF; cdr3_nt: TGTGCCAGCAGCTTGGGGGGACTAGCGAGTGAGCAGTACTTC
clone_size: -; j_call: TRBJ1-1; v_call: TRBV4-2; d_call: -; cdr3_aa: CASSQDLSMNTEAFF; cdr3_nt: TGTGCCAGCAGCCAAGATCTGTCTATGAACACTGAAGCTTTCTTT
clone_size: -; j_call: TRBJ2-3; v_call: TRBV11-2; d_call: TRBD2; cdr3_aa: CASSFSISGSGTDTQYF; cdr3_nt: TGTGCCAGCAGCTTCTCCATTAGCGGGAGCGGCACAGATACGCAGTATTTT
clone_size: -; j_call: TRBJ1-1; v_call: TRBV14; d_call: -; cdr3_aa: CASSRLGGGRIVFF; cdr3_nt: TGTGCCAGCAGCCGGCTGGGGGGAGGGAGAATAGTTTTCTTT
clone_size: -; j_call: TRBJ2-3; v_call: TRBV29-1; d_call: TRBD1; cdr3_aa: CSVAGQFPDTQYF; cdr3_nt: TGCAGCGTTGCGGGACAGTTTCCAGATACGCAGTATTTT
clone_size: few; j_call: TRBJ2-7; v_call: TRBV29-1; d_call: TRBD1; cdr3_aa: CSVEAPGQGEWKVYEQYF; cdr3_nt: TGCAGCGTTGAAGCCCCGGGACAGGGGGAATGGAAGGTATACGAGCAGTACTTC
clone_size: -; j_call: TRBJ2-3; v_call: TRBV6-5; d_call: -; cdr3_aa: CWVQGTDTQYF; cdr3_nt: TGTTGGGTTCAGGGCACAGATACGCAGTATTTT
clone_size: -; j_call: TRBJ1-1; v_call: TRBV12-3/TRBV12-4; d_call: -; cdr3_aa: CASSLGTATEAFF; cdr3_nt: TGTGCCAGCAGTTTAGGGACAGCGACTGAAGCTTTCTTT
clone_size: -; j_call: TRBJ2-7; v_call: TRBV20-1; d_call: TRBD2; cdr3_aa: CSASQASGWEVEQYF; cdr3_nt: TGCAGTGCTAGTCAGGCTAGCGGGTGGGAGGTCGAGCAGTACTTC
clone_size: -; j_call: TRBJ1-6; v_call: TRBV7-6; d_call: -; cdr3_aa: CASSLSRGHNSPLHF; cdr3_nt: TGTGCCAGCAGCTTAAGTCGAGGGCATAATTCACCCCTCCACTTT
clone_size: -; j_call: TRBJ1-3; v_call: TRBV9; d_call: -; cdr3_aa: CASNSGFAGNTIYF; cdr3_nt: TGTGCCAGCAACTCAGGGTTCGCCGGAAACACCATATATTTT
clone_size: few; j_call: TRBJ1-3; v_call: TRBV30; d_call: -; cdr3_aa: CARRAGVAGNTIYF; cdr3_nt: TGTGCCCGGAGGGCCGGGGTAGCTGGAAACACCATATATTTT
clone_size: -; j_call: TRBJ1-5; v_call: TRBV2; d_call: TRBD1; cdr3_aa: CASSGTGGDQPQHF; cdr3_nt: TGTGCCAGCAGCGGGACAGGGGGCGATCAGCCCCAGCATTTT
clone_size: -; j_call: TRBJ2-1; v_call: TRBV2; d_call: TRBD2; cdr3_aa: CASKVLAGVNEQFF; cdr3_nt: TGTGCCAGCAAGGTACTAGCGGGAGTAAATGAGCAGTTCTTC
clone_size: few; j_call: TRBJ2-7; v_call: TRBV10-3; d_call: TRBD2; cdr3_aa: CAISLKRGDYEQYF; cdr3_nt: TGTGCCATCAGCCTGAAACGGGGGGACTACGAGCAGTACTTC
clone_size: once; j_call: TRBJ2-1; v_call: TRBV27; d_call: TRBD1; cdr3_aa: CASSLTDRVGDEQFF; cdr3_nt: TGTGCCAGCAGTTTAACAGACAGGGTTGGGGATGAGCAGTTCTTC
clone_size: -; j_call: TRBJ2-1; v_call: TRBV11-2; d_call: -; cdr3_aa: CASSLDGSGNEQFF; cdr3_nt: TGTGCCAGCAGCTTAGATGGTAGCGGCAATGAGCAGTTCTTC
clone_size: -; j_call: TRBJ2-5; v_call: TRBV6-5; d_call: -; cdr3_aa: CASSHLARGKETQYF; cdr3_nt: TGTGCCAGCAGCCACCTCGCTCGCGGAAAAGAGACCCAGTACTTC
clone_size: -; j_call: TRBJ1-6; v_call: TRBV4-3; d_call: -; cdr3_aa: CASSQDSGEGFSDNSPLHF; cdr3_nt: TGCGCCAGCAGCCAAGATTCAGGGGAGGGATTCTCAGATAATTCACCCCTCCACTTT
clone_size: -; j_call: TRBJ2-5; v_call: TRBV29-1; d_call: -; cdr3_aa: CSVSDSQETQYF; cdr3_nt: TGCAGCGTGTCGGACAGTCAAGAGACCCAGTACTTC
clone_size: -; j_call: TRBJ2-7; v_call: TRBV28; d_call: TRBD2; cdr3_aa: CASSLFLSLARTSYEQYF; cdr3_nt: TGTGCCAGCAGTTTATTCCTATCACTAGCGCGGACCTCTTACGAGCAGTACTTC
clone_size: -; j_call: TRBJ2-5; v_call: TRBV28; d_call: TRBD2; cdr3_aa: CASSSGLAGGPSQETQYF; cdr3_nt: TGTGCCAGCAGCTCGGGACTAGCGGGAGGGCCTTCCCAAGAGACCCAGTACTTC
clone_size: -; j_call: TRBJ2-2; v_call: TRBV18; d_call: -; cdr3_aa: CASSPIGQGAGELFF; cdr3_nt: TGTGCCAGCTCACCAATAGGACAAGGCGCCGGGGAGCTGTTTTTT
clone_size: few; j_call: TRBJ1-6; v_call: TRBV2; d_call: -; cdr3_aa: CASSPGRAGNSPLHF; cdr3_nt: TGTGCCAGCAGTCCGGGGAGGGCCGGTAATTCACCCCTCCACTTT
clone_size: -; j_call: TRBJ2-5; v_call: TRBV13; d_call: TRBD1; cdr3_aa: CASSQRTGQETQYF; cdr3_nt: TGTGCCAGCAGCCAAAGGACAGGCCAAGAGACCCAGTACTTC
clone_size: -; j_call: TRBJ2-3; v_call: TRBV2; d_call: TRBD2; cdr3_aa: CASSERLAGGDTQYF; cdr3_nt: TGTGCCAGCAGTGAAAGACTAGCGGGAGGCGATACGCAGTATTTT
clone_size: -; j_call: TRBJ2-7; v_call: TRBV28; d_call: TRBD1; cdr3_aa: CASIPGQGRAYEQYF; cdr3_nt: TGTGCCAGCATTCCCGGACAGGGGAGGGCCTACGAGCAGTACTTC
clone_size: -; j_call: TRBJ2-1; v_call: TRBV5-1; d_call: TRBD1; cdr3_aa: CASSAVRTGAAPQSPREQFF; cdr3_nt: TGCGCCAGCAGCGCGGTTCGGACAGGGGCCGCTCCCCAGAGCCCCCGGGAGCAGTTCTTC
clone_size: -; j_call: TRBJ2-7; v_call: TRBV15; d_call: -; cdr3_aa: CATSPGSSSYEQYF; cdr3_nt: TGTGCCACCAGCCCCGGGTCTAGCTCCTACGAGCAGTACTTC
clone_size: few; j_call: TRBJ2-6; v_call: TRBV2; d_call: TRBD1; cdr3_aa: CASSDPTGSGANVLTF; cdr3_nt: TGTGCCAGCAGTGATCCGACAGGGTCTGGGGCCAACGTCCTGACTTTC
clone_size: -; j_call: TRBJ2-1; v_call: TRBV29-1; d_call: TRBD2; cdr3_aa: CSAAGLAGVVNVNNEQFF; cdr3_nt: TGCAGCGCCGCCGGACTAGCGGGAGTGGTAAACGTAAACAATGAGCAGTTCTTC
clone_size: -; j_call: TRBJ1-4; v_call: TRBV5-6; d_call: TRBD1; cdr3_aa: CASSFYDRGNEKLFF; cdr3_nt: TGTGCCAGCAGCTTTTACGACAGGGGGAATGAAAAACTGTTTTTT
clone_size: -; j_call: TRBJ2-7; v_call: TRBV7-6; d_call: -; cdr3_aa: CASSPQGWGPSEQYF; cdr3_nt: TGTGCCAGCAGCCCACAGGGTTGGGGGCCTTCCGAGCAGTACTTC
clone_size: -; j_call: TRBJ2-2; v_call: TRBV7-9; d_call: -; cdr3_aa: CASMGERYTGELFF; cdr3_nt: TGTGCCAGCATGGGAGAACGTTACACCGGGGAGCTGTTTTTT
clone_size: few; j_call: TRBJ1-4; v_call: TRBV19; d_call: -; cdr3_aa: CASSMGREKLFF; cdr3_nt: TGTGCCAGTAGTATGGGGCGTGAAAAACTGTTTTTT
clone_size: -; j_call: TRBJ2-7; v_call: TRBV5-1; d_call: TRBD1; cdr3_aa: CASSLAGTGGDEQYF; cdr3_nt: TGCGCCAGCAGCTTGGCCGGGACAGGGGGCGACGAGCAGTACTTC